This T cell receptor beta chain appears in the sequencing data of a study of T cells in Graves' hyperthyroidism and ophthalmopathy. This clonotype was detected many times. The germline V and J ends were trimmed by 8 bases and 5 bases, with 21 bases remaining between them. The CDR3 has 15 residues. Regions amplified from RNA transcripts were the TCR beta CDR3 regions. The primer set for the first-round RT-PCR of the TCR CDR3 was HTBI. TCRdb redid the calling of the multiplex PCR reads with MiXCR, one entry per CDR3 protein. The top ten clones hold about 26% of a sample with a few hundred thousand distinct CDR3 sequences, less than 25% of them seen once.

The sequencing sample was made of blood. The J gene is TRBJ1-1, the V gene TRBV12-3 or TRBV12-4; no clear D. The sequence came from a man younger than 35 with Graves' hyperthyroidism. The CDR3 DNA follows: TGTGCCAGCGGACCTAGGCCGCTAAGGGAGACTGAAGCTTTCTTT. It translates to CASGPRPLRETEAFF.